This TCR beta chain was profiled in a study of blood T cell repertoires in COVID-19. Study context: The samples span acute and convalescent COVID-19 from the United States, Italy and Spain.

Trimming stripped 2 bases from V and 6 bases from J, with 13 bases between. Germline values: CDR1 MDHEN, CDR2 SYDVKM. There are 14 residues in the CDR3. Using immunoSEQ multiplex PCR, the repertoire was profiled, and TCRdb retains in-frame clones only, with some absent. The data show some 300,000 clones, 88% seen once. The sample comprised PBMCs or T cells enriched from blood (not recorded which). The rearrangement joins TRBV28 to TRBJ1-1; a possible D gene is TRBD1 (5 bases). The receptor was derived from a woman aged 55-70 years in a cohort exposed to, infected with or recovered from COVID-19 (not recorded which). This CDR3 is CASSLGRVSPEAFF. In DNA form, the CDR3 reads TGTGCCAGCAGTTTAGGCAGGGTAAGTCCTGAAGCTTTCTTT.